This T cell receptor (beta chain) was identified during a study of T-cell memory formation after mild COVID-19. Broader study findings: CD4+ contracting clones were mainly CM and EM; CD8+ ones, EMRA. A second wave of clones peaked on day 37, and their SARS-CoV-2 specificity went unconfirmed. Clones shrinking between day 15 and 85 showed a balanced CD4/CD8 split, and those that grew later tilted toward CD4+.

TCRalpha and TCRbeta libraries used 5'RACE with constant-segment primers and UMIs. One entry per CDR3 protein, called by TCRdb with MiXCR from the 5' RACE reads. The profile shows a few hundred thousand distinct CDR3 sequences, approximately 15% of them singletons. This clonotype has just a few counts. No antigen is known for it. The CDR3 is 12 amino acids. Trimming removed 5 bases at V and 6 bases at J, with 8 bases between. Sequencing input: PBMCs or a T cell subset sorted from them (not recorded which). The gene calls are TRBV12-3 or TRBV12-4 and TRBJ1-5; D gene ambiguous. The receptor's source is a man younger than 35 who had mild COVID-19 (a few samples of this study predate the infection). Cell type and time point are not known. The CDR3 sequence: CASSTRLQPQHF. CDR3 nucleotides: TGTGCCAGCAGTACCAGACTTCAGCCCCAGCATTTT.